One TCR beta chain is described in this entry. No antigen is known for it. Base qualities are missing; no much larger clone stands one base away. This sample was included in a study of T cells after somatic rescue of genetic block (dated by TCRdb to the early 2020s). Background on the whole study: What the study looked at was long-term robustness, specifically in a T-cell system that came about through somatic rescue of a genetic block in T-cell development.

Library preparation employed the immunoSEQ multiplex PCR assay. The source is immuneACCESS, and TCRdb retained only in-frame sequences with V and J called. Part of the clones is not carried over; for the studies checked, unresolved V genes explain less than half of this, and the remainder is unexplained. This sample has roughly 67,000 clones in its table, and 92% of those were observed once. The ten largest clones add up to 2.9% of the sample. Based on the germline V gene, the CDR1 and CDR2 sequences are MDHEN and SYDVKM. Including cysteine and phenylalanine, the CDR3 has 15 amino acids. Only CDR3 DNA remains: 45 bases, in frame from the first base. V loses 5 bases, J loses 4 bases, and the germline ends lie 15 bases apart.

Sequencing input: peripheral blood mononuclear cells (PBMCs). The V and J segments used are TRBV28 and TRBJ2-1; the D gene is perhaps TRBD2, from 6 matching bases. The origin of this receptor is a man in his forties. The sequence in DNA is TGTGCCAGCAGTCAACCCCACCGGGGGTACAATGAGCAGTTCTTC. Translated, it reads CASSQPHRGYNEQFF.